A selection of T cell receptor beta chains follows, all from one sample in a study of T-cell reconstitution after alpha-beta-depleted transplantation in children. In TCRdb, the PCR reads were re-called with MiXCR into one record per CDR3 protein. The profile shows about 500,000 distinct CDR3 sequences, roughly 33% of them singletons. The sequenced sample was PBMCs from the stem cell graft donor, obtained from the stem cell graft. The receptors come from a human donor who donated a stem cell graft to a child with aplastic anemia. Both conserved end residues are part of each CDR3. A D gene is named only where the DNA matches it firmly. The size field is filled for only some rows; it gives once, few, many or a size class.

v_gene: TRBV12-3/TRBV12-4
d_gene: -
abundance: -
j_gene: TRBJ2-7
CDR3nt: TGTGCCAGCAGTTCAAATCGACAGGAGCCCTACGAGCAGTACTTC
CDR3aa: CASSSNRQEPYEQYF

v_gene: TRBV29-1
d_gene: -
abundance: many
j_gene: TRBJ2-7
CDR3nt: TGCAGCGTTGCCCCCGTGACTTCCTCCTACGAGCAGTACTTC
CDR3aa: CSVAPVTSSYEQYF

v_gene: TRBV29-1
d_gene: -
abundance: -
j_gene: TRBJ1-2
CDR3nt: TGCAGCGTTGAAGAGATCGACCCTGGCTACACCTTC
CDR3aa: CSVEEIDPGYTF

v_gene: TRBV27
d_gene: TRBD2
abundance: few
j_gene: TRBJ2-1
CDR3nt: TGTGCCAGCAGTTACACCGGGACTAGCGGGAGGTATGGTGAGCAGTTCTTC
CDR3aa: CASSYTGTSGRYGEQFF

v_gene: TRBV6-1
d_gene: -
abundance: -
j_gene: TRBJ2-6
CDR3nt: TGTGCCAGCAACCCGACGGCTCTAGAGGGGGCCAACGTCCTGACTTTC
CDR3aa: CASNPTALEGANVLTF

v_gene: TRBV6-5
d_gene: -
abundance: -
j_gene: TRBJ1-5
CDR3nt: TGTGCCAGCAGTTACTCGAGAGGGGCTGGTCAGCCCCAGCATTTT
CDR3aa: CASSYSRGAGQPQHF

v_gene: TRBV29-1
d_gene: -
abundance: -
j_gene: TRBJ2-5
CDR3nt: TGCAGCGTTGAGTTTACAGGAGAGACCCAGTACTTC
CDR3aa: CSVEFTGETQYF

v_gene: TRBV12-3/TRBV12-4
d_gene: -
abundance: -
j_gene: TRBJ2-1
CDR3nt: TGTGCCAGCAGTTTGCGGGGTAGCGGAAACAATGAGCAGTTCTTC
CDR3aa: CASSLRGSGNNEQFF

v_gene: TRBV11-2
d_gene: TRBD2
abundance: -
j_gene: TRBJ2-7
CDR3nt: TGTGCCAGCAGCTACACGGGACTAGCGGGACTGGCAACCTACGAGCAGTACTTC
CDR3aa: CASSYTGLAGLATYEQYF

v_gene: TRBV9
d_gene: TRBD2
abundance: -
j_gene: TRBJ2-7
CDR3nt: TGTGCCAGCCACTCGGACCGTATAGCGGGTCGTAGCCAGCAGTACTTC
CDR3aa: CASHSDRIAGRSQQYF

v_gene: TRBV3-1
d_gene: TRBD2
abundance: once
j_gene: TRBJ2-5
CDR3nt: TGTGCCAGCAGCCCCGGCGGAGCGCCGGGGGGAGAGACCCAGTACTTC
CDR3aa: CASSPGGAPGGETQYF

v_gene: TRBV7-2
d_gene: TRBD1
abundance: -
j_gene: TRBJ1-1
CDR3nt: TGTGCCAGCACCACTCTCTACCGGACAGGGGAAGCTTTCTTT
CDR3aa: CASTTLYRTGEAFF

v_gene: TRBV28
d_gene: TRBD2
abundance: -
j_gene: TRBJ2-7
CDR3nt: TGTGCCAGCGCCCCCCGCGGGAGCTCCTACGAGCAGTACTTC
CDR3aa: CASAPRGSSYEQYF

v_gene: TRBV7-3
d_gene: TRBD2
abundance: few
j_gene: TRBJ2-1
CDR3nt: TGTGCCAGCAGCTTGGCTAGCGGGAGTATTGAGGACAATGAGCAGTTCTTC
CDR3aa: CASSLASGSIEDNEQFF

v_gene: TRBV7-3
d_gene: -
abundance: -
j_gene: TRBJ2-7
CDR3nt: TGTGCCAGCAGCTTAATCCCCAGGGAGGAGCAGTACTTC
CDR3aa: CASSLIPREEQYF

v_gene: TRBV5-1
d_gene: -
abundance: -
j_gene: TRBJ1-2
CDR3nt: TGCGCCAGCAGCTCCCGGGGAGGGGGTTATGGCTACACCTTC
CDR3aa: CASSSRGGGYGYTF

v_gene: TRBV3-1
d_gene: -
abundance: -
j_gene: TRBJ1-2
CDR3nt: TGTGCCAGCAGCCAAGATAATAATCTGGCCTATGGCTACACCTTC
CDR3aa: CASSQDNNLAYGYTF

v_gene: TRBV30
d_gene: -
abundance: few
j_gene: TRBJ1-6
CDR3nt: TGTGCCTGGAGTGAACGGCAGGGGAGAAGATCACCCCTCCACTTT
CDR3aa: CAWSERQGRRSPLHF

v_gene: TRBV3-1
d_gene: TRBD1
abundance: -
j_gene: TRBJ1-5
CDR3nt: TGTGCCAGCAGCCAAGAAGGGCAGGGGGAGAATCAGCCCCAGCATTTT
CDR3aa: CASSQEGQGENQPQHF

v_gene: TRBV12-3/TRBV12-4
d_gene: -
abundance: few
j_gene: TRBJ2-7
CDR3nt: TGTGCCAGCAGTTTGACAGGCGAGCAGTACTTC
CDR3aa: CASSLTGEQYF

v_gene: TRBV7-2
d_gene: -
abundance: few
j_gene: TRBJ2-1
CDR3nt: TGTGCCAGCAGCCCCCGAGGAGGGACCAATGAGCAGTTCTTC
CDR3aa: CASSPRGGTNEQFF

v_gene: TRBV20-1
d_gene: TRBD2
abundance: many
j_gene: TRBJ2-1
CDR3nt: TGCAGTGCTACTAGCGGGAGTGAATACAATGAGCAGTTCTTC
CDR3aa: CSATSGSEYNEQFF

v_gene: TRBV29-1
d_gene: -
abundance: few
j_gene: TRBJ2-7
CDR3nt: TGCAGCGCTGCTGTGTACGGGTCCGTGGTCTACGAGCAGTACTTC
CDR3aa: CSAAVYGSVVYEQYF

v_gene: TRBV10-3
d_gene: TRBD1
abundance: -
j_gene: TRBJ1-5
CDR3nt: TGTGCCATCAGTGGGGACAGTTCTAATCAGCCCCAGCATTTT
CDR3aa: CAISGDSSNQPQHF

v_gene: TRBV4-3
d_gene: -
abundance: few
j_gene: TRBJ1-2
CDR3nt: TGCGCCAGCAGCCAAGAAGGTGCCTATGGCTACACCTTC
CDR3aa: CASSQEGAYGYTF

v_gene: TRBV6-4
d_gene: -
abundance: few
j_gene: TRBJ2-1
CDR3nt: TGTGCCAGCAGTAGCACCCAGAGCTCCTACAATGAGCAGTTCTTC
CDR3aa: CASSSTQSSYNEQFF

v_gene: TRBV9
d_gene: TRBD1
abundance: -
j_gene: TRBJ2-3
CDR3nt: TGTGCCAGCAGCGTGAAATGGGACAGGTTGGAAGGCACAGATACGCAGTATTTT
CDR3aa: CASSVKWDRLEGTDTQYF

v_gene: TRBV12-3/TRBV12-4
d_gene: -
abundance: few
j_gene: TRBJ2-2
CDR3nt: TGTGCCAGCAGTTTTTCGGGGGCTAGGAACACCGGGGAGCTGTTTTTT
CDR3aa: CASSFSGARNTGELFF

v_gene: TRBV6-2/TRBV6-3
d_gene: TRBD2
abundance: few
j_gene: TRBJ2-1
CDR3nt: TGTGCCAGCGTTAAAGCGGGGGTTTACAATGAGCAGTTCTTC
CDR3aa: CASVKAGVYNEQFF

v_gene: TRBV5-1
d_gene: -
abundance: -
j_gene: TRBJ2-2
CDR3nt: TGCGCCAGCAGCTTTCCTTTTTCGGGGACATCGGGCACCGGGGAGCTGTTTTTT
CDR3aa: CASSFPFSGTSGTGELFF

v_gene: TRBV7-6
d_gene: -
abundance: -
j_gene: TRBJ1-2
CDR3nt: TGTGCCAGCAGCTCTGGTCGCATGGGCAGGGTAACTAACTATGGCTACACCTTC
CDR3aa: CASSSGRMGRVTNYGYTF

v_gene: TRBV28
d_gene: TRBD1
abundance: -
j_gene: TRBJ2-5
CDR3nt: TGTGCCAGCAGTTCCACAGGGGACGAAGGAGAGACCCAGTACTTC
CDR3aa: CASSSTGDEGETQYF

v_gene: TRBV5-6
d_gene: -
abundance: few
j_gene: TRBJ2-2
CDR3nt: TGTGCCAGCAGCCCGACTAGTCGCACCGGGGAGCTGTTTTTT
CDR3aa: CASSPTSRTGELFF

v_gene: TRBV6-4
d_gene: -
abundance: many
j_gene: TRBJ2-3
CDR3nt: TGTGCCAGCAGTGACGGGCAGGCCACAGATACGCAGTATTTT
CDR3aa: CASSDGQATDTQYF

v_gene: TRBV7-2
d_gene: -
abundance: few
j_gene: TRBJ2-3
CDR3nt: TGTGCCAGCAGCCTTGCTACAGGAGGAGATACGCAGTATTTT
CDR3aa: CASSLATGGDTQYF

v_gene: TRBV6-5
d_gene: -
abundance: few
j_gene: TRBJ1-1
CDR3nt: TGTGCCAGCAGTTACCGGCAGGCGAGAGACACTGAAGCTTTCTTT
CDR3aa: CASSYRQARDTEAFF

v_gene: TRBV20-1
d_gene: TRBD1
abundance: -
j_gene: TRBJ2-3
CDR3nt: TGCAGTGCTCGACCCAGACAGGGGCTAACAGATACGCAGTATTTT
CDR3aa: CSARPRQGLTDTQYF

v_gene: TRBV5-1
d_gene: -
abundance: few
j_gene: TRBJ2-7
CDR3nt: TGCGCCAGCAGCTTGGCTGAAGGCAGCACATACTACGAGCAGTACTTC
CDR3aa: CASSLAEGSTYYEQYF

v_gene: TRBV20-1
d_gene: TRBD1
abundance: -
j_gene: TRBJ2-7
CDR3nt: TGCAGTGCTCACCGGGACAGGGGGTTCCGGGGACACTACGAGCAGTACTTC
CDR3aa: CSAHRDRGFRGHYEQYF

v_gene: TRBV3-1
d_gene: -
abundance: few
j_gene: TRBJ2-4
CDR3nt: TGTGCCAGCAGCCCCGGCGGGGATGGCAAAAACATTCAGTACTTC
CDR3aa: CASSPGGDGKNIQYF

v_gene: TRBV24-1
d_gene: -
abundance: -
j_gene: TRBJ1-5
CDR3nt: TGTGCCACCAGCCCCGGGGGCATTGGCAATCAGCCCCAGCATTTT
CDR3aa: CATSPGGIGNQPQHF

v_gene: TRBV20-1
d_gene: TRBD2
abundance: -
j_gene: TRBJ2-1
CDR3nt: TGCAGTGCTCCCCGATGGGCGGGACTAGCGGGAGGCCGAGAGCAGTTCTTC
CDR3aa: CSAPRWAGLAGGREQFF

v_gene: TRBV7-2
d_gene: -
abundance: -
j_gene: TRBJ2-3
CDR3nt: TGTGCCAGCAACCCCCGCTCCGGAGGTCCCAGCACAGATACGCAGTATTTT
CDR3aa: CASNPRSGGPSTDTQYF

v_gene: TRBV6-5
d_gene: TRBD2
abundance: -
j_gene: TRBJ2-2
CDR3nt: TGTGCCAGCAGTTACACCGGGACTAGGTCCGCCGGGGAGCTGTTTTTT
CDR3aa: CASSYTGTRSAGELFF

v_gene: TRBV11-2
d_gene: -
abundance: once
j_gene: TRBJ2-3
CDR3nt: TGTGCCAGCAGCTTCGGGCGGAAAGGCACAGATACGCAGTATTTT
CDR3aa: CASSFGRKGTDTQYF

v_gene: TRBV24-1
d_gene: -
abundance: -
j_gene: TRBJ2-5
CDR3nt: TGTGCCACCAGTGAGACGGGACTCAGAAGGGAGACCCAGTACTTC
CDR3aa: CATSETGLRRETQYF

v_gene: TRBV12-3/TRBV12-4
d_gene: -
abundance: -
j_gene: TRBJ2-1
CDR3nt: TGTGCCAGCAGTTTAAACCGGGCTACTGAGCAGTTCTTC
CDR3aa: CASSLNRATEQFF

v_gene: TRBV15
d_gene: TRBD1
abundance: -
j_gene: TRBJ1-4
CDR3nt: TGTGCCACCAGAAGACAGGGCGCGGGTGAAAAACTGTTTTTT
CDR3aa: CATRRQGAGEKLFF

v_gene: TRBV15
d_gene: -
abundance: few
j_gene: TRBJ2-3
CDR3nt: TGTGCCACCAGCAAGAGTTTATCCACAGATACGCAGTATTTT
CDR3aa: CATSKSLSTDTQYF

v_gene: TRBV7-9
d_gene: -
abundance: -
j_gene: TRBJ1-3
CDR3nt: TGTGCCAGCAGCTCCGGACTCAGCTCTGGAAACACCATATATTTT
CDR3aa: CASSSGLSSGNTIYF

v_gene: TRBV5-1
d_gene: TRBD1
abundance: many
j_gene: TRBJ2-3
CDR3nt: TGCGCCAGCAGCCAAGGGGACAGGGTTACAGATACGCAGTATTTT
CDR3aa: CASSQGDRVTDTQYF

v_gene: TRBV29-1
d_gene: -
abundance: -
j_gene: TRBJ2-2
CDR3nt: TGCAGCGTTGAAAGGGGCGGAAACACCGGGGAGCTGTTTTTT
CDR3aa: CSVERGGNTGELFF

v_gene: TRBV27
d_gene: TRBD2
abundance: many
j_gene: TRBJ2-1
CDR3nt: TGTGCCAGCAGTTTAGCGGGAGGAATCAATGAGCAGTTCTTC
CDR3aa: CASSLAGGINEQFF

v_gene: TRBV27
d_gene: TRBD2
abundance: -
j_gene: TRBJ2-1
CDR3nt: TGTGCCAGCAGTCCCATAGCGGGAGGGCCCAAGATCGAGCAGTTCTTC
CDR3aa: CASSPIAGGPKIEQFF

v_gene: TRBV30
d_gene: -
abundance: -
j_gene: TRBJ2-1
CDR3nt: TGTGCCTGGAGTGTCGTAGCCTCCTACAATGAGCAGTTCTTC
CDR3aa: CAWSVVASYNEQFF